A single sample gave rise to the 21 T cell receptor beta chains below, sequenced in a study of cytomegalovirus exposure and HLA in healthy donors. Generated by immunoSEQ multiplex PCR, the TCRdb table keeps only in-frame clones and is missing some. The top ten hold about 4.5% of the sample, which has tens of thousands of clones, nearly 96% seen once. Sequenced sample: PBMCs. The source of these receptors is a woman younger than 30 in good health and CMV-seropositive.

The V and J genes are TRBV28 and TRBJ2-7; 9 bases are shared with TRBD2. The CDR3 is 15 residues long. Germline assignment: CDR1 MDHEN and CDR2 SYDVKM. Trimming at V came to 4 bases and at J to 6 bases, leaving 10 bases not matched to a gene. CDR3 sequence reads: CASSSPGLASSEQYF. As DNA, the CDR3 is TGTGCCAGCAGTTCCCCCGGACTAGCGTCGAGCGAGCAGTACTTC.

Worth noting for this clone: Other DNA sequences of this sample code for an identical CDR3. V gene TRBV27 combines with J gene TRBJ1-1; TRBD1 might be the D (5 bases). Germline lookup yields CDR1 MNHEY and CDR2 SMNVEV (reference sequence). This CDR3 is built from 12 residues. The CDR3 region is CAIGTGGTEAFF. In nucleotides, the CDR3 is TGTGCAATTGGGACGGGGGGAACTGAAGCTTTCTTT.

This chain joins TRBV10-3 and TRBJ2-7; D ambiguous. The germline gives CDR1 ENHRY, CDR2 SYGVKD. Trimming took off 3 bases at V and 2 bases at J, with 8 bases between the two ends. The length of the CDR3 is 13 residues. CDR3 coding DNA: TGTGCCATCAGTGACGTGCAGACCTACGAGCAGTACTTC. It is translated as CAISDVQTYEQYF.

This chain links TRBV19 with TRBJ2-3; 10 bases are a match to TRBD1. The ends lost 3 bases at V and 2 bases at J; junction bases unmatched: 5. Germline CDR1 reads LNHDA; CDR2 reads SQIVND (reference sequence). This CDR3 is 16 amino acids long. The CDR3 nucleotides are TGTGCCAGTAGTATTATAGGGACAGGGGACACAGATACGCAGTATTTT. It translates to CASSIIGTGDTDTQYF.

This clone was picked up a small number of times. The CDR3 reads CASSLNGGSEYEQYF. CDR3 coding DNA: TGCGCCAGCAGCTTGAATGGCGGGAGTGAGTACGAGCAGTACTTC. The chain couples TRBV5-1 to TRBJ2-7, with 7 bases lining up with TRBD2. The CDR3 has 15 amino acids. Germline CDR1 reads SGHRS; CDR2 reads YFSETQ. The J segment lost 4 bases and the V segment lost 1 base, leaving 8 bases of the junction unmatched. Variable domain in full (rest from reference TRBV5-1 and TRBJ2-7): KAGVTQTPRYLIKTRGQQVTLSCSPISGHRSVSWYQQTPGQGLQFLFEYFSETQRNKGNFPGRFSGRQFSNSRSEMNVSTLELGDSALYLCASSLNGGSEYEQYFGPGTRLTVT.

This chain joins TRBV2 and TRBJ1-4; 7 bases line up with TRBD1. Unmatched junction bases numbered 6, after V lost 0 bases and J lost 14 bases. There are 13 residues in the CDR3. The germline V gene encodes CDR1 SNHLY and CDR2 FYNNEI. The CDR3: CASSEAPDRVLFF. In DNA, the CDR3 is TGTGCCAGCAGTGAAGCACCCGACAGGGTGCTGTTTTTT.

V is TRBV30 and J is TRBJ2-7; D is uncertain. The CDR3 runs to 14 residues. The V end lost 2 bases, the J end lost 7 bases, and 18 bases lay between the germline ends. CDR1 and CDR2 (germline): GTSNPN, SVGIG (reference sequence). CDR3 protein: CAWSPMQVSREQYF. DNA for the CDR3: TGTGCCTGGAGTCCAATGCAGGTTTCACGGGAGCAGTACTTC.

The chain uses TRBV28 and TRBJ2-5; 11 nucleotides match TRBD2. Germline CDR1 reads MDHEN; CDR2 reads SYDVKM. J gave up 4 bases and V 2 bases, and 6 bases lay outside the gene matches. The CDR3 is made up of 16 amino acids. The CDR3 DNA follows: TGTGCCAGCAGTTTAATCGGACTAGCGGGCCCAGAGACCCAGTACTTC. Its protein is CASSLIGLAGPETQYF.

The rearrangement joins TRBV19 to TRBJ2-7; 8 bases align to TRBD2. The CDR3 extends over 14 amino acids. V lost 3 bases to trimming and J lost 3 bases; unmatched junction nucleotides: 4. CDR1 and CDR2 (germline): LNHDA, SQIVND (reference sequence). CDR3 coding DNA: TGTGCCAGTAGTATCGCGGGGACTAGCTACGAGCAGTACTTC. This translates into CASSIAGTSYEQYF.

The J gene is TRBJ1-3, the V gene TRBV9, with 8 bases aligning to TRBD1. There are 15 residues in the CDR3. Trimming took 4 bases from V and 2 from J; bases not matched to a gene: 5. CDR1 is SGDLS, CDR2 YYNGEE, per germline. The CDR3 DNA follows: TGTGCCAGCAGCCTACAGGGGGGGACTGGAAACACCATATATTTT. It specifies CASSLQGGTGNTIYF.

V and J are TRBV7-8 and TRBJ1-5; D is unresolved. Per germline, CDR1 SGHVS and CDR2 FQNEAQ. With 3 bases removed from V and 3 bases from J, the gap between germline ends came to 12 bases. The CDR3 totals 15 residues. Written as DNA, the CDR3 is TGTGCCAGCAGCTTCTCGACGGGATACAATCAGCCCCAGCATTTT. Translating gives CASSFSTGYNQPQHF. Complete variable domain (other parts from reference TRBV7-8 and TRBJ1-5): GAGVSQSPRYKVAKRGQDVALRCDPISGHVSLFWYQQALGQGPEFLTYFQNEAQLDKSGLPSDRFFAERPEGSVSTLKIQRTQQEDSAVYLCASSFSTGYNQPQHFGDGTRLSIL.

The rearrangement joins TRBV6-5 to TRBJ2-2; 8 bases match TRBD1. Germline V CDR1 and CDR2: MNHEY, SVGAGI. The CDR3 spans 15 residues. V gave up 4 bases and J gave up 1 base; unmatched junction bases: 2. The CDR3 reads CASSWTGLNTGELFF. The CDR3 region has the DNA TGTGCCAGCAGTTGGACAGGGTTGAACACCGGGGAGCTGTTTTTT.

The table lists this clone with a count of one. This sequence joins TRBV12-5 and TRBJ1-1; D possibly corresponds to TRBD1 (5 bases). Deletions cut 6 bases from V and 4 bases from J, with 12 bases between. CDR3 length: 13 amino acids. The V gene's germline CDR1 is LGHNT and CDR2 FRNRAP. CDR3 bases: TGTGCTAGTGGCCCGGCCAGGGTCACTGAAGCTTTCTTT. Its protein is CASGPARVTEAFF.

The chain uses TRBV10-3 and TRBJ2-7; maybe TRBD1 (6 bases). V was trimmed by 6 bases and J by 5 bases, leaving 17 bases between them. Germline lookup yields CDR1 ENHRY and CDR2 SYGVKD. This CDR3 comprises 14 residues. The CDR3 nucleotides are TGTGCCATCAGGACCACGGCAGGGGTGAACGAGCAGTACTTC. This encodes CAIRTTAGVNEQYF.

The rearrangement joins TRBV30 to TRBJ2-3; TRBD2 matches at 13 bases. This CDR3 is built from 15 residues. Germline V gene lookup returns CDR1 GTSNPN and CDR2 SVGIG (reference sequence). After removal of 5 bases from V and 4 bases from J, the junction contained 6 bases not matched to a gene. The CDR3 region is CAWAWTSGSSDTQYF. CDR3 sequence (DNA): TGTGCCTGGGCTTGGACTAGCGGGAGTTCAGATACGCAGTATTTT. The full variable domain, in which reference TRBV30 and TRBJ2-3 provide the parts outside the CDR3, is SQTIHQWPATLVQPVGSPLSLECTVEGTSNPNLYWYRQAAGRGLQLLFYSVGIGQISSEVPQNLSASRPQDRQFILSSKKLLLSDSGFYLCAWAWTSGSSDTQYFGPGTRLTVL.

The chain is built from TRBV30 and TRBJ1-4; TRBD1 matches 8 bases. The CDR3 covers 12 residues. V shed 7 bases and J 4 bases; nucleotides not matched to a gene: 2. Germline assignment: CDR1 GTSNPN and CDR2 SVGIG (reference sequence). The CDR3 spells CALTGDNEKLFF. CDR3 DNA sequence: TGTGCCTTGACAGGGGATAATGAAAAACTGTTTTTT.

V and J are TRBV28 and TRBJ1-2; D call uncertain. V was trimmed by 5 bases and J by 0 bases, leaving 10 bases between them. CDR3 size: 14 residues. Germline-derived CDR1 and CDR2 are MDHEN and SYDVKM. In nucleotides, the CDR3 is TGTGCCAGCAGTATTGAGTTCTCTAACTATGGCTACACCTTC. Protein sequence: CASSIEFSNYGYTF.

V usage is TRBV5-4 and J usage is TRBJ2-7, with TRBD2 matching over 14 bases. CDR3 length: 15 residues. Germline V gene sequence: CDR1 SGHNT, CDR2 YYREEE (reference sequence). Trimming removed 4 bases from V and 5 bases from J; junction bases left unmatched: 5. The CDR3 sequence is CASSTGTSGRDEQYF. CDR3 nucleotide sequence: TGTGCCAGCAGCACAGGGACTAGCGGGAGAGACGAGCAGTACTTC.

The chain has TRBV6-5 and TRBJ2-5; 11 nucleotides line up with TRBD2. The J call may be incorrect, as the DNA end agrees better with TRBJ2-7. In germline, CDR1 is MNHEY, CDR2 SVGAGI. The CDR3 covers 14 residues. The CDR3 DNA is TGTGCCAGCAGGGGGACTAGCGGAACCTACGAGCAGTACTTC. This translates into CASRGTSGTYEQYF.

The chain is built from TRBV7-6 and TRBJ2-2, with TRBD2 matching over 11 bases. The germline V gene encodes CDR1 SGHVS and CDR2 FNYEAQ. J lost 4 bases, V lost 5 bases, and 15 bases had no gene match. The CDR3 runs to 19 residues. The CDR3 bases are TGTGCCAGCAGCCTTAGGGGTCCTAGCGGGAGGATGATCACCGGGGAGCTGTTTTTT. Encoded protein: CASSLRGPSGRMITGELFF. Supplemented by reference TRBV7-6 and TRBJ2-2, the full variable domain reads GAGVSQSPRYKVTKRGQDVALRCDPISGHVSLYWYRQALGQGPEFLTYFNYEAQQDKSGLPNDRFSAERPEGSISTLTIQRTEQRDSAMYRCASSLRGPSGRMITGELFFGEGSRLTVL.

The chain links TRBV29-1 to TRBJ2-5, with D unclear. The CDR3 covers 12 residues. V was shortened by 6 bases and J by 4 bases, with 12 bases between the two germline ends. The germline V gene encodes CDR1 SQVTM and CDR2 ANQGSEA. The CDR3 protein is CSVNPVGETQYF. The DNA of the CDR3 is TGCAGCGTAAACCCGGTCGGAGAGACCCAGTACTTC.